This TCR beta chain was retrieved from a study of blood T cell repertoires in COVID-19. Study summary: The cDNA or gDNA used as material had been derived from T cells, B-cell-depleted T cells, or PBMCs.

Source study methods: Amplification of reference gene primers provided the estimated nucleated cell counts. Only in-frame clones appear in the TCRdb table, and some are missing; sequencing was by immunoSEQ multiplex PCR. From that table come the V and J calls and clone size; the DNA was used to work out D and trimming. Of around 250,000 clones listed, around 86% are singletons. Between the trimmed V and J ends, which lost 4 bases and 7 bases, there was a span of 11 bases. CDR1 and CDR2 (germline): LNHDA, SQIVND (reference sequence). The CDR3 runs to 13 residues. The chain employs TRBV19 and TRBJ1-3; D is uncertain. The sample comprised peripheral blood. This receptor was identified in a man aged 25 to 45 who had recovered from COVID-19. CDR3 amino acids: CASSSEGRNTIYF. CDR3 sequence (DNA): TGTGCCAGTAGTAGTGAGGGCCGGAACACCATATATTTT.